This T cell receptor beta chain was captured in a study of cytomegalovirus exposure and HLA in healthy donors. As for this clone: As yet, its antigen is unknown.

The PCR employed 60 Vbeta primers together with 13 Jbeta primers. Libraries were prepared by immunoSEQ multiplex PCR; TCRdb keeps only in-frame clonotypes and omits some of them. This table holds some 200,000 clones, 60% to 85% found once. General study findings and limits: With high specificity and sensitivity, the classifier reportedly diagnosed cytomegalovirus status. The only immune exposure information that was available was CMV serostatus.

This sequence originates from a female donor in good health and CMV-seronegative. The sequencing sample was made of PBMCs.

CDR3 DNA: TGTGCCAGTACCGGGACAGCTAATGAAAAACTGTTTTTT. Its protein is CASTGTANEKLFF. This chain links TRBV19 with TRBJ1-4, with TRBD1 matching 7 bases. Trimming cost V 7 bases and J 3 bases; bases outside gene matches: 2. The germline gives CDR1 LNHDA, CDR2 SQIVND (reference sequence). CDR3 length: 13 residues.